The subject of this entry is one T cell receptor (beta chain). This sample is part of a study of shared clonotypes between healthy human individuals. Profiled with immunoSEQ multiplex PCR; TCRdb holds only in-frame clones, not every one. The sample shows roughly 120,000 clones, around two thirds of them seen only once. The CDR3 has 11 residues. The germline V and J ends were trimmed by 4 bases and 1 base, with 2 bases remaining between them. Germline lookup yields CDR1 SGHRS and CDR2 YFSETQ. V usage is TRBV5-1 and J usage is TRBJ2-5; no definite D call. This TCR was recovered from a woman under 40 in good health. The material sequenced was memory CD8+ T cells sorted from blood. The subset denotes: CD45RO+ cells pooled with CCR7-negative TemRA cells. The CDR3 is CASSLQETQYF. The CDR3 bases are TGCGCCAGCAGCCTCCAAGAGACCCAGTACTTC. The full variable domain, completed using reference TRBV5-1 and TRBJ2-5, is KAGVTQTPRYLIKTRGQQVTLSCSPISGHRSVSWYQQTPGQGLQFLFEYFSETQRNKGNFPGRFSGRQFSNSRSEMNVSTLELGDSALYLCASSLQETQYFGPGTRLLVL.